The entry below describes one TCR beta chain. Its antigen is not identified. The CDR3 consists of 13 residues. Looked up from germline, CDR1 is GTSNPN and CDR2 is SVGIG (reference sequence). Unmatched junction bases numbered 3, after V lost 2 bases and J lost 4 bases. The sample comes from a study of T cell responses to AZD1222 COVID-19 vaccine. Assay used: immunoSEQ multiplex PCR; TCRdb lists only in-frame clones, some missing. Of around 120,000 clones listed, 80% to 90% are singletons. Findings of the study overall: Possibly, clonal diversity was underestimated; donors were largely white British and included more females.

The gene calls are TRBV30 and TRBJ1-2; 8 bases line up with TRBD1. This TCR was recovered from an adult who received the AZD1222 COVID-19 vaccine. The material was peripheral blood, obtained 28 days after the second AZD1222 dose. CDR3 region: CAWSSDRVYGYTF. The CDR3 DNA is TGTGCCTGGAGTTCGGACAGGGTCTATGGCTACACCTTC.